The sequence of this T cell receptor (beta chain) was determined in a study of T cells after yellow fever vaccination. One entry per CDR3 protein results from TCRdb running MiXCR on the 5' RACE reads. The repertoire includes around 610,000 distinct CDR3 sequences, approximately 15% of them detected once, and over 13% sits in the top ten. The ends were cut back, 6 bases at V and 3 bases at J, with 14 bases in the middle. CDR3 length: 13 residues. Germline V gene data show CDR1 as DFQATT and CDR2 as SNEGSKA (reference sequence). Sequenced material: PBMCs, taken on the day of the yellow fever booster vaccination. V and J are TRBV20-1 and TRBJ2-5, with D hard to call. The origin of this receptor is a man under 40 who received the YFV17D yellow fever vaccine. This CDR3 reads CSATKGKKETQYF. The CDR3 DNA is TGCAGTGCCACGAAAGGGAAAAAAGAGACCCAGTACTTC.